This section outlines one T cell receptor (beta chain) sequence together with its context. Its antigen is still unknown. The junction does not match germline at one end; this may be a read error. CD8+CD57+ cell expansion, shown by flow cytometry, had occurred in the patients selected for sequencing. Patients had received no therapy at the time of blood sampling. Genomic DNA provided the template from which TCR beta VDJ and CDR3 profiles were obtained. TCRdb used MiXCR to reprocess the reads, holding one entry per CDR3 protein. The sample includes approximately 80,000 distinct CDR3 sequences, about three quarters seen only once; the top ten take 80% to 90%. The sample comes from a study of CD8+CD57+ T cells in acquired aplastic anemia. Study-wide results and limits: Comparison of patients with controls identified almost 30 shared CD8+ CDR3 sequences.

Germline V gene sequence: CDR1 SQVTM, CDR2 ANQGSEA. This CDR3 is 17 amino acids long. Sequencing was done on a sample of sorted CD4+, CD8+, or CD8+CD57+ T cells (not recorded which) from PBMCs. The TCR comes from a human donor with aplastic anemia. The chain recombines TRBV29-1 with TRBJ2-3; 10 bases fit TRBD2. DNA of the CDR3: TGCAGCGTGGAAGCTAGCGGGAGAGGGGGAGGCACAGATACGCAGTATTTT. Its translation: CSVEASGRGGGTDTQYF.